These 2 T cell receptor beta chains share one sample of origin, sequenced in a study of T cells generated in artificial thymic organoids. Semi-nested PCR with reverse primers in the TRAC or TRBC constant regions amplified each chain separately. TCRdb analysed the 5' RACE reads with MiXCR anew, one entry per CDR3 protein. The sample carries 7,000 to 10,000 distinct CDR3 sequences, 18% recorded once. Sequencing input: naive CD8+ T cells from the thymus. Subset indicated: CD3+TCRalphabeta+CD8SP T cells; for blood, CD45RO-CCR7+ naive CD8+ T cells. The receptor set was obtained from a human donor who gave cord blood stem cells for thymic organoid culture, a cardiac surgery patient who gave postnatal thymus, or a blood donor (not recorded which).

This clonotype is medium-sized by share. The V call is TRBV4-1, the J call TRBJ2-5, with D hard to call. The V gene's germline CDR1 is MGHRA and CDR2 YSYEKL. The CDR3 has 14 amino acids. V lost 1 base and J lost 3, with 9 bases in between. This CDR3 reads CASSQVDRKETQYF. In nucleotides, the CDR3 is TGCGCCAGCAGCCAAGTGGACCGGAAAGAGACCCAGTACTTC.

This clonotype was observed many times. V gene TRBV7-9 combines with J gene TRBJ1-5, with D possibly matching TRBD1 (5 bases). The germline gives CDR1 SEHNR, CDR2 FQNEAQ (reference sequence). Trimming cost V 5 bases and J 7 bases, with 12 bases left between them. The CDR3 has 13 residues. CDR3 DNA: TGTGCCAGCAGCCCTGGGGCGAACCAGCCCCAGCATTTT. This translates into CASSPGANQPQHF.